This T cell receptor beta chain came from a study of patients and donors after allogeneic stem cell transplantation. The table lists this clonotype with a few counts. MiXCR, run by TCRdb on the RT-PCR reads, gives a single entry per CDR3 protein. The data hold approximately 220,000 distinct CDR3 sequences, with around 40% observed a single time. The CDR3 is made up of 13 amino acids. Germline-derived CDR1 and CDR2 are SGHRS and YFSETQ. J was trimmed by 7 bases and V by 4 bases; bases with no gene match: 4. The chain joins TRBV5-1 to TRBJ2-2; 7 bases agree with TRBD2. This receptor was taken from a human donor who was either an allogeneic HSCT recipient or a stem cell or donor lymphocyte infusion donor (not recorded which). It is not recorded whose cells these are; they may come from a transplant donor. The sequenced material came from blood, either unsorted or a sorted T cell fraction (not recorded which). CDR3 sequence: CASSATSDGELFF. The CDR3, as DNA: TGCGCCAGCAGCGCTACTAGCGACGGGGAGCTGTTTTTT.